The 14 T cell receptor beta chains presented below share a single source sample, sequenced in a study of blood T cell repertoires in COVID-19. Libraries were prepared by immunoSEQ multiplex PCR; TCRdb keeps only in-frame clonotypes and omits some of them. The sample has 200,000 to 300,000 clones, around 89% seen once; the top ten hold around 4%. Sequencing was done on a sample of PBMCs or T cells enriched from blood (not recorded which). These receptors were taken from a woman aged 30 to 39 who had recovered from COVID-19.

The chain joins TRBV11-3 to TRBJ2-3; tentative D call: TRBD1 (5 bases). V gave up 5 bases and J gave up 0 bases, with 18 bases separating them. Germline CDR1 and CDR2: SGHNT and YENEEA. This CDR3 comprises 17 residues. As DNA, the CDR3 is TGTGCCAGCAGCGAGAACAACAGGTCCCCTAGCACAGATACGCAGTATTTT. Protein product: CASSENNRSPSTDTQYF.

This clone was picked up one time. V gene TRBV2 combines with J gene TRBJ2-1; 9 bases fit TRBD2. V lost 6 bases and J lost 5; bases outside the gene matches: 8. CDR3 size: 15 residues. Germline lookup yields CDR1 SNHLY and CDR2 FYNNEI. CDR3 nucleotides: TGTGCCAGCAGCCGAGCGGGAGGATCAAACAATGAGCAGTTCTTC. This codes for CASSRAGGSNNEQFF.

The chain couples TRBV6-2 or TRBV6-3 to TRBJ2-1, with D unresolved. Trimming pared 4 bases from V and 9 bases from J, leaving 16 bases between. Germline CDR1 reads MNHEY; CDR2 reads SVGEGT. The CDR3 loop spans 14 amino acids. The chain's CDR3 is CASSSNDLLGEQFF. The DNA for the CDR3 is TGTGCCAGCAGTTCGAACGACTTGCTAGGTGAGCAGTTCTTC.

The chain links TRBV6-5 to TRBJ2-3; D not certain. Between the trimmed V and J ends, which lost 6 bases and 6 bases, there was a span of 19 bases. CDR1 and CDR2 from the germline V gene are MNHEY and SVGAGI. The CDR3 is 15 residues long. The CDR3 here is CASSSSGAPQDTQYF. CDR3 in DNA: TGTGCCAGCAGCTCAAGTGGTGCTCCCCAGGATACGCAGTATTTT.

This sequence joins TRBV19 and TRBJ1-6; TRBD1 is a possible D gene (6 bases). In germline, CDR1 is LNHDA, CDR2 SQIVND (reference sequence). The CDR3 has 13 residues. Trimming pared 3 bases from V and 10 bases from J, leaving 10 bases between. CDR3 loop: CASSIQGTSPLHF. The CDR3 coding sequence is TGTGCCAGTAGTATCCAGGGGACCTCACCCCTCCACTTT.

This chain joins TRBV7-9 and TRBJ2-1, with D uncertain. Per the germline V gene, CDR1 is SEHNR and CDR2 is FQNEAQ (reference sequence). V was shortened by 3 bases and J by 0 bases, with 15 bases between the two germline ends. The CDR3 is 17 residues long. The CDR3 spells CASSFRVVGPSYNEQFF. The CDR3 nucleotides are TGTGCCAGCAGCTTCCGCGTGGTGGGCCCCTCCTACAATGAGCAGTTCTTC.

The chain is built from TRBV28 and TRBJ1-6, with D possibly matching TRBD1 (6 bases). This CDR3 is 15 amino acids long. CDR1 and CDR2 (germline): MDHEN, SYDVKM. The germline V and J ends were trimmed by 5 bases and 9 bases, with 17 bases remaining between them. The CDR3 bases are TGTGCCAGCAGTATCCCGGACAGAAGAGGTTCACCCCTCCACTTT. Encoded protein: CASSIPDRRGSPLHF. Based on the CDR3 plus reference TRBV28 and TRBJ1-6, the full variable domain is DVKVTQSSRYLVKRTGEKVFLECVQDMDHENMFWYRQDPGLGLRLIYFSYDVKMKEKGDIPEGYSVSREKKERFSLILESASTNQTSMYLCASSIPDRRGSPLHFGNGTRLTVT.

This rearrangement joins TRBV28 to TRBJ2-7; TRBD2 matches 13 bases. The CDR3 runs to 16 residues. The V gene end was trimmed by 4 bases and the J gene end by 4 bases; junction bases not matched to a gene: 7. The V gene's germline CDR1 is MDHEN and CDR2 SYDVKM. CDR3 DNA: TGTGCCAGCAGTTCCGTCAGGACTAGCGGGAGATACGAGCAGTACTTC. This translates into CASSSVRTSGRYEQYF.

The chain couples TRBV5-4 to TRBJ1-1; D not certain. Trimming pared 2 bases from V and 1 base from J, leaving 9 bases between. The CDR3 covers 14 residues. The germline V gene has CDR1 SGHNT and CDR2 YYREEE (reference sequence). The CDR3 region has the DNA TGTGCCAGCAGCTTAAATACGGGGAACACTGAAGCTTTCTTT. This encodes CASSLNTGNTEAFF. Complete variable domain (other parts from reference TRBV5-4 and TRBJ1-1): ETGVTQSPTHLIKTRGQQVTLRCSSQSGHNTVSWYQQALGQGPQFIFQYYREEENGRGNFPPRFSGLQFPNYSSELNVNALELDDSALYLCASSLNTGNTEAFFGQGTRLTVV.

Only a few counts were recorded for this clone. The genes are TRBV25-1 and TRBJ2-5; D is perhaps TRBD2 (6 bases). CDR1 MGHDK and CDR2 SYGVNS come from the germline V gene. CDR3 length equals 14 residues. Trimming pared 5 bases from V and 2 bases from J, leaving 12 bases between. CDR3 nucleotide sequence: TGTGCCAGCAGTTTCTTTAGCGGTCAAGAGACCCAGTACTTC. Translated: CASSFFSGQETQYF.

This rearrangement joins TRBV13 to TRBJ2-7; unclear D gene. V was cut by 0 bases and J by 7 bases, with 10 bases left in between. This CDR3 spans 13 amino acids. Germline CDR1 is PRHDT and CDR2 is FYEKMQ (reference sequence). CDR3 loop: CASSLGQLTEQYF. The DNA for the CDR3 is TGTGCCAGCAGCTTAGGCCAACTGACAGAGCAGTACTTC.

J is TRBJ2-7 and V is TRBV9; 7 positions match TRBD2. There are 15 residues in the CDR3. The germline CDR1 and CDR2 sequences are SGDLS and YYNGEE. After removal of 0 bases from V and 1 base from J, the junction contained 4 bases not matched to a gene. CDR3 sequence: CASSVGGSRSYEQYF. Here the CDR3 DNA reads TGTGCCAGCAGCGTAGGCGGGAGCCGTTCCTACGAGCAGTACTTC.

The V gene is TRBV3-1 (or the pseudogene TRBV3-2), the J gene TRBJ2-7, with no clear D. Trimming removed 8 bases from V and 0 bases from J, with 14 bases in between. Germline lookup yields CDR1 LGHDT and CDR2 YNNKEL (reference sequence). This CDR3 has 14 amino acids. The DNA for the CDR3 is TGTGCCAGCTCCCCAGGCCGAAGCTCCTACGAGCAGTACTTC. This gives the protein CASSPGRSSYEQYF.

The rearrangement joins TRBV18 to TRBJ1-1; D perhaps matches TRBD1 (6 bases). CDR1 is KGHSH and CDR2 is LQKENI in the germline V gene. This CDR3 spans 12 amino acids. V dropped 3 bases and J dropped 11 bases, with 13 bases sitting between them. CDR3 loop: CASSPRAGVAFF. The CDR3, as DNA: TGTGCCAGCTCACCCCGCGCAGGGGTGGCTTTCTTT.